The rows below give T cell receptor beta chains drawn from one sample of a study of cytomegalovirus exposure and HLA in healthy donors. The protocol was immunoSEQ multiplex PCR, while the TCRdb copy is restricted to in-frame clones and leaves out a portion. In the table there are approximately 200,000 clones, more than 75% of which are singletons. The sample was PBMCs. Receptors originate from a young man in good health and CMV-seropositive. CDR3s leave out the opening cysteine and the closing phenylalanine or tryptophan. Each record gives: V gene, D gene, J gene, CDR3 protein. The D gene is left open where the match is weak.

TRBV15,TRBD1,TRBJ1-3,ATSGRDRGSGNTIY
TRBV25-1,TRBD1,TRBJ1-3,ASSSFGTVSGNTIY
TRBV11-2,TRBD2,TRBJ2-7,ASSREREGGVEQY
TRBV27,.,TRBJ2-7,ASSNAGEQY
TRBV29-1,TRBD2,TRBJ2-5,SVEASGGETQY
TRBV7-2,.,TRBJ1-1,ASSLPTGATEAF
TRBV5-1,TRBD1,TRBJ2-7,ASSHGTGGILTSGYEQY
TRBV27,TRBD2,TRBJ2-7,ASSPGRTSGRRVEQY
TRBV27,.,TRBJ2-6,ASSPRPGANVLT
TRBV30,.,TRBJ2-7,AWSVYQGKQY
TRBV7-7,TRBD1,TRBJ1-4,ASSLGTGGDEKLF
TRBV14,.,TRBJ2-5,ASSQRREFGETQY
TRBV7-9,.,TRBJ1-3,ASSFGRSGNTIY
TRBV19,.,TRBJ2-5,ASSTSFWQIQETQY
TRBV15,TRBD1,TRBJ2-7,ATSREDRGQANEQY
TRBV6-5,.,TRBJ2-7,ASSYVGEYEQY
TRBV7-6,.,TRBJ2-7,ASSFAESYEQY
TRBV7-2,.,TRBJ2-7,ASSLRDRTYEQY
TRBV5-4,TRBD2,TRBJ2-4,ASSQGDASGNLAKNIQY
TRBV28,TRBD2,TRBJ2-7,ASSQTSGRAYEQY
TRBV6-4,TRBD2,TRBJ2-1,ASGEGQGSDEQF
TRBV7-3,.,TRBJ2-2,ASSLSPHGELF
TRBV4-3,TRBD2,TRBJ2-5,ASSQVGAGEETQY
TRBV28,.,TRBJ2-3,ASSFVTGARPDTQY
TRBV7-7,TRBD2,TRBJ2-3,ASGLAGGPDTQY
TRBV4-1,TRBD2,TRBJ2-2,ASSSPGGTNTGELF
TRBV6-5,TRBD2,TRBJ2-1,ASSYSGGSTYNEQF
TRBV7-2,.,TRBJ2-1,ASSLGGPKRF
TRBV18,TRBD1,TRBJ2-1,ASSPPGPGQGGYEQF